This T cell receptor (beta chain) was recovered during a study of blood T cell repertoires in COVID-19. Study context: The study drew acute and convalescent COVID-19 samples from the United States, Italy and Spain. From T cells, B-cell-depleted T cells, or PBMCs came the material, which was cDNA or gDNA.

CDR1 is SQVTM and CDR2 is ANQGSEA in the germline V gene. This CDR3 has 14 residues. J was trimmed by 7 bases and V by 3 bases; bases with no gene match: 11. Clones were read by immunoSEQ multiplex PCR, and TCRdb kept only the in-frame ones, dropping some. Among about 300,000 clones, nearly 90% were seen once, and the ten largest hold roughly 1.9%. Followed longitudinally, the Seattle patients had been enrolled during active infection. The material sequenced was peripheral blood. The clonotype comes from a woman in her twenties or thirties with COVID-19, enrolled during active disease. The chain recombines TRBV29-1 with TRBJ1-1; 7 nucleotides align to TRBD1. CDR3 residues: CSVDEGADLHEAFF. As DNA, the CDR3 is TGCAGCGTTGACGAGGGGGCAGACCTACATGAAGCTTTCTTT.